The rows below give T cell receptor beta chains drawn from one sample of a study of shared clonotypes between healthy human individuals. The assay was immunoSEQ multiplex PCR, and TCRdb's table has in-frame clones only and misses some. The data show hundreds of thousands of clones, approximately 75% seen once. Sample: memory CD4+ T cells sorted from blood. Every receptor here comes from a woman in her 30s in good health. CDR3s include the opening cysteine and the closing phenylalanine or tryptophan. A D gene is named only where the DNA matches it firmly. A row's size may be missing; if present it is once, few, many or a size class.

d_gene,len,j_gene,abundance,v_gene,CDR3aa,CDR3nt
NA,12,TRBJ2-3,NA,TRBV7-9,CASSFSPDTQYF,TGTGCCAGCAGCTTTTCTCCAGATACGCAGTATTTT
TRBD1,15,TRBJ2-1,NA,TRBV7-2,CASSSRTGGYNEQFF,TGTGCCAGCAGCTCACGGACAGGGGGATACAATGAGCAGTTCTTC
TRBD1,14,TRBJ2-7,NA,TRBV2,CASSRQGVGNEQYF,TGTGCCAGCAGTAGACAGGGGGTGGGAAACGAGCAGTACTTC
NA,14,TRBJ1-6,NA,TRBV7-8,CASSLDREGSPLHF,TGTGCCAGCAGCTTAGACAGGGAGGGATCACCCCTCCACTTT
NA,15,TRBJ2-4,NA,TRBV5-4,CASSLAVQGTGIQYF,TGTGCCAGCAGCTTGGCCGTACAGGGTACGGGCATTCAGTACTTC
NA,13,TRBJ2-7,NA,TRBV19,CASSATSSGEQYF,TGTGCCAGTAGCGCGACAAGCTCGGGCGAGCAGTACTTC
NA,16,TRBJ2-6,NA,TRBV5-1,CASSLPLELGANVLTF,TGCGCCAGCAGCCTGCCGCTGGAGTTAGGGGCCAACGTCCTGACTTTC
TRBD2,15,TRBJ2-1,NA,TRBV28,CASSPRLAGEREQFF,TGTGCCAGCAGTCCACGACTAGCGGGAGAACGTGAGCAGTTCTTC
NA,12,TRBJ1-1,NA,TRBV18,CASSLQGNEAFF,TGTGCCAGCTCACTCCAGGGGAATGAAGCTTTCTTT
TRBD1,16,TRBJ2-7,NA,TRBV27,CASRGQGAPSSYEQYF,TGTGCCAGCAGGGGACAGGGGGCCCCCTCCTCGTACGAGCAGTACTTC
NA,12,TRBJ1-4,NA,TRBV28,CASSHGTRSLFF,TGTGCCAGCAGTCATGGGACCCGTTCACTGTTTTTT
NA,13,TRBJ2-7,NA,TRBV27,CASSYFRSYEQYF,TGTGCCAGCAGTTATTTCCGCTCCTACGAGCAGTACTTC
NA,13,TRBJ2-3,NA,TRBV11-2,CASSSPSSDTQYF,TGTGCCAGCAGTTCTCCGTCTTCAGATACGCAGTATTTT
NA,14,TRBJ1-1,NA,TRBV19,CASSPPARSTEAFF,TGTGCCAGTAGTCCGCCAGCAAGGAGCACTGAAGCTTTCTTT
TRBD1,14,TRBJ2-5,NA,TRBV27,CASSLPDRLVTQYF,TGTGCCAGCAGTTTACCGGACAGGCTAGTAACCCAGTACTTC
NA,15,TRBJ2-3,NA,TRBV12-1,CARESTSRPGDTQYF,TGTGCCAGGGAATCGACTAGCAGGCCCGGGGATACGCAGTATTTT
NA,15,TRBJ2-7,many,TRBV6-6,CASSYLGMGTYEQYF,TGTGCCAGCAGTTACTTGGGTATGGGGACCTACGAGCAGTACTTC
TRBD2,15,TRBJ2-1,NA,TRBV18,CASSPRTSRNNEQFF,TGTGCCAGCTCACCACGGACTAGCCGTAACAATGAGCAGTTCTTC
NA,15,TRBJ2-1,many,TRBV5-1,CASSLDSPSRQEQFF,TGCGCCAGCAGCTTGGACTCCCCATCTAGACAAGAGCAGTTCTTC
TRBD2,15,TRBJ2-1,NA,TRBV9,CASSVEASGRWEQFF,TGTGCCAGCAGCGTAGAGGCTAGCGGGAGGTGGGAGCAGTTCTTC
NA,13,TRBJ2-2,NA,TRBV14,CASSPSLGGELFF,TGTGCCAGCAGCCCCAGTCTGGGCGGGGAGCTGTTTTTT
TRBD1,14,TRBJ2-7,NA,TRBV2,CASSPYGTVNEQYF,TGTGCCAGCAGCCCATACGGGACAGTAAACGAGCAGTACTTC
TRBD2,16,TRBJ2-5,NA,TRBV7-6,CASSLVGSGPQETQYF,TGTGCCAGCAGCTTAGTGGGTAGCGGGCCTCAAGAGACCCAGTACTTC
NA,14,TRBJ2-3,NA,TRBV28,CASSSGLETSGEYF,TGTGCCAGCAGTAGCGGATTGGAGACTTCCGGGGAGTATTTT
TRBD1,15,TRBJ2-1,NA,TRBV11-2,CASSFHRGSYNEQFF,TGTGCCAGCAGCTTCCACAGGGGCTCCTACAATGAGCAGTTCTTC
NA,14,TRBJ2-7,NA,TRBV11-2,CASSLELAVNEQYF,TGTGCCAGCAGCTTAGAACTGGCAGTTAACGAGCAGTACTTC
NA,13,TRBJ1-5,few,TRBV27,CASSPISNQPQHF,TGTGCCAGCAGCCCAATTAGCAATCAGCCCCAGCATTTT
NA,15,TRBJ1-2,NA,TRBV7-9,CASSLTVDNGYGYTF,TGTGCCAGCAGCCTCACAGTAGATAACGGCTATGGCTACACCTTC
NA,18,TRBJ1-1,few,TRBV4-1,CASSQETSGVGTNTEAFF,TGCGCCAGCAGCCAAGAAACCTCGGGGGTAGGGACGAACACTGAAGCTTTCTTT
NA,17,TRBJ2-1,NA,TRBV18,CASSPPDGVSSYNEQFF,TGTGCCAGCTCACCCCCAGACGGGGTCAGCTCCTACAATGAGCAGTTCTTC
TRBD1,14,TRBJ2-7,NA,TRBV19,CASNAGTGGYEQYF,TGTGCCAGTAACGCCGGGACAGGGGGGTACGAGCAGTACTTC
NA,18,TRBJ2-1,NA,TRBV11-2,CASSSVKPVRVGTNEQFF,TGTGCCAGCAGCTCCGTAAAACCGGTCAGGGTCGGAACTAATGAGCAGTTCTTC
NA,15,TRBJ1-5,NA,TRBV6-5,CASSSSGHSNQPQHF,TGTGCCAGCAGTTCCTCCGGGCATAGCAATCAGCCCCAGCATTTT
TRBD2,16,TRBJ2-2,NA,TRBV5-1,CASSLGLAGDTGELFF,TGCGCCAGCAGCTTGGGGCTAGCGGGAGACACCGGGGAGCTGTTTTTT
TRBD1,17,TRBJ2-7,NA,TRBV27,CASTSRPPGQGLYEQYF,TGTGCCAGCACCTCTAGGCCGCCGGGACAGGGGCTCTACGAGCAGTACTTC
TRBD2,16,TRBJ2-7,NA,TRBV10-2,CASTPEGGRRSYEQYF,TGCGCCAGCACCCCAGAGGGCGGGAGGAGATCCTACGAGCAGTACTTC
TRBD2,15,TRBJ2-1,NA,TRBV30,CARGGTSGRYNEQFF,TGTGCCCGGGGGGGCACTAGCGGGAGGTACAATGAGCAGTTCTTC
NA,12,TRBJ1-5,once,TRBV25-1,CASQASNQPQHF,TGTGCCAGTCAAGCTAGCAATCAGCCCCAGCATTTT
NA,14,TRBJ2-7,NA,TRBV7-2,CASSLTQGVGEQYF,TGTGCCAGCAGCTTAACACAGGGAGTAGGTGAGCAGTACTTC
NA,13,TRBJ2-7,few,TRBV15,CATSSQGTHEQYF,TGTGCCACCAGCAGCCAGGGGACCCACGAGCAGTACTTC
TRBD1,13,TRBJ2-7,NA,TRBV19,CASKGDRDYEQYF,TGTGCCAGTAAGGGGGACAGGGATTACGAGCAGTACTTC
NA,17,TRBJ2-1,NA,TRBV4-2,CASSQDLVGAPYNEQFF,TGTGCCAGCAGCCAGGACCTAGTGGGGGCCCCCTACAATGAGCAGTTCTTC